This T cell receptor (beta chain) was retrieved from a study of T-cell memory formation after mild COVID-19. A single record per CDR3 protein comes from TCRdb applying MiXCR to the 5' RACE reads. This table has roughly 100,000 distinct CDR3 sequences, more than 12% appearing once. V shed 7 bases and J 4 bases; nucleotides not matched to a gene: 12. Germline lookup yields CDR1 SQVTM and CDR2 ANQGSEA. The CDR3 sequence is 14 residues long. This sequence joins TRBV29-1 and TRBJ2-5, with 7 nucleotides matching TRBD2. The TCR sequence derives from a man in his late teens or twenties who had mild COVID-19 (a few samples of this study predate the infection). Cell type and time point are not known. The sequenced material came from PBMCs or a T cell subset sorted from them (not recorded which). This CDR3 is CSAKTSWISETQYF. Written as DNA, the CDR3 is TGCAGCGCAAAGACTAGCTGGATCTCAGAGACCCAGTACTTC.